The sequence of this T cell receptor beta chain was determined in a study of T-cell memory formation after mild COVID-19. Whole-study context: TCR clusters showed largely donor specificity.

This clonotype was found a few times. Antigen: not known. General observations from the study: CD4+ clones that contracted lay mainly in CM and EM; CD8+ ones lay in EMRA. Researchers could not confirm that second-wave clones peaking on day 37 targeted SARS-CoV-2. Some clones that responded turned up in pre-infection memory, which suggests that cross-reactive memory joined in.

V dropped 8 bases and J dropped 0 bases, with 13 bases sitting between them. The CDR3 consists of 14 residues. TCRdb reprocessed the 5' RACE reads via MiXCR and lists one record per CDR3 protein. Among a few hundred thousand distinct CDR3 sequences, 19% were seen once, and the ten largest hold roughly 20%. The chain joins TRBV12-3 or TRBV12-4 to TRBJ1-2, with D possibly matching TRBD1 (6 bases). The TCR sequence derives from a man younger than 35 who had mild COVID-19 (a few samples of this study predate the infection). Cell type and time point are not known. Specimen: PBMCs or a T cell subset sorted from them (not recorded which). CDR3 region: CASGNREANYGYTF. The CDR3 region has the DNA TGTGCCAGCGGTAACAGGGAAGCTAACTATGGCTACACCTTC.